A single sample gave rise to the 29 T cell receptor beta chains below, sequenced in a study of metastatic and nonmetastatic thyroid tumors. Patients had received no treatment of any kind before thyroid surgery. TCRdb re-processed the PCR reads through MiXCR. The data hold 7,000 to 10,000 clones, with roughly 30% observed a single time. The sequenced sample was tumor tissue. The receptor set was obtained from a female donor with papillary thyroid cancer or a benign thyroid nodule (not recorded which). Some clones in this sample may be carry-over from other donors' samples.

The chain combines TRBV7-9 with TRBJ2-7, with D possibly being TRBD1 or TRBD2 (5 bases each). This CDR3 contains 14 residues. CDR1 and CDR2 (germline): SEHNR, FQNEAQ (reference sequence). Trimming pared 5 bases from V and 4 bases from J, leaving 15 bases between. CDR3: CASSLQVGPYEQYF. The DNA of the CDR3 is TGTGCCAGCAGCCTCCAGGTGGGACCATACGAGCAGTACTTC.

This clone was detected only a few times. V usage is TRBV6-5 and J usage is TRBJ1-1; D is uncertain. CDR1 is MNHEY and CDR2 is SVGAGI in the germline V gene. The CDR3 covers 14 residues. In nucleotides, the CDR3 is TGTACCGGCAACACCGGACTCATGAACACTGAAGCTTTCTTT. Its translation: CTGNTGLMNTEAFF.

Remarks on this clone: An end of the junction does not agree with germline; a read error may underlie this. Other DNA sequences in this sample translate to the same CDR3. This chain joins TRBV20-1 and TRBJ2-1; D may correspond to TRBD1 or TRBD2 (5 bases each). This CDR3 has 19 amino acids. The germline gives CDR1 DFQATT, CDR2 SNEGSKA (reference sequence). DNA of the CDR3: TGCAGTGCTAGCAATTCACGGGGACGGACTGCCATCTCCTACAACGAGCAGTTTTTC. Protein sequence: CSASNSRGRTAISYNEQFF.

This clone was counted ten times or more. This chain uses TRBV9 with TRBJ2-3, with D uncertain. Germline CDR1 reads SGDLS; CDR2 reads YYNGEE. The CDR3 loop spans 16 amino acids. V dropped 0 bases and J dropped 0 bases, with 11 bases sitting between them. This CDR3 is CASSVAEGSSTDTQYF. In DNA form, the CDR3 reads TGTGCCAGCAGCGTAGCAGAAGGGTCTAGCACAGATACGCAGTATTTT.

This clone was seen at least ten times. The CDR3 DNA reads TGCAGTGCTAGAGGGGCAGGGGACACTGAAGCTTTCTTT. Its translation is CSARGAGDTEAFF. V is TRBV20-1 and J is TRBJ1-1; D may be TRBD1 (6 bases). The germline gives CDR1 DFQATT, CDR2 SNEGSKA (reference sequence). Between the trimmed V and J ends, which lost 1 base and 3 bases, there was a span of 9 bases. This CDR3 contains 13 residues.

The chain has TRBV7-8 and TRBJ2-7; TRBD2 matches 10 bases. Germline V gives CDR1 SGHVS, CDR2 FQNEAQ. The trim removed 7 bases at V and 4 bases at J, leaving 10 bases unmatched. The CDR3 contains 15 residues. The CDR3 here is CASNPSSGSLYEQYF. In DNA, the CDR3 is TGTGCCAGCAACCCTTCTAGCGGGAGTCTTTACGAGCAGTACTTC. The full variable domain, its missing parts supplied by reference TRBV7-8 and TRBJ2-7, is GAGVSQSPRYKVAKRGQDVALRCDPISGHVSLFWYQQALGQGPEFLTYFQNEAQLDKSGLPSDRFFAERPEGSVSTLKIQRTQQEDSAVYLCASNPSSGSLYEQYFGPGTRLTVT.

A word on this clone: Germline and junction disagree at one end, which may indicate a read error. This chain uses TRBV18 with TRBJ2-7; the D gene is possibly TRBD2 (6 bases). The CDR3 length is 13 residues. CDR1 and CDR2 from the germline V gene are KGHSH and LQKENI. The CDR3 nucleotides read TGTACCAGCTCACGGGGGAAAGGGTACGAGCAATACTTC. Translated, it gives CTSSRGKGYEQYF. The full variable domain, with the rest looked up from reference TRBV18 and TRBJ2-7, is NAGVMQNPRHLVRRRGQEARLRCSPMKGHSHVYWYRQLPEEGLKFMVYLQKENIIDESGMPKERFSAEFPKEGPSILRIQQVVRGDSAAYFCTSSRGKGYEQYFGPGTRLTVT.

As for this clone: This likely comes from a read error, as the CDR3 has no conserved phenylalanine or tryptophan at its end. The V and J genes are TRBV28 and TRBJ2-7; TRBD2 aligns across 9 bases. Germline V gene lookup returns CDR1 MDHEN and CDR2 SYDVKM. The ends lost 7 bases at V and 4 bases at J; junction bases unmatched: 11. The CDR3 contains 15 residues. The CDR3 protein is CASIPVAGVGYEQYL. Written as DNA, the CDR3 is TGTGCCAGCATCCCGGTAGCGGGAGTTGGGTACGAGCAGTACCTC.

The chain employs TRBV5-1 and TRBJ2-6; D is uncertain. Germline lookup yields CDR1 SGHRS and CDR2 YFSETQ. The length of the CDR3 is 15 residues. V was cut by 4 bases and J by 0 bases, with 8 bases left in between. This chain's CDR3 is CASSPGNSGANVLTF. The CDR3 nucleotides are TGCGCCAGCAGCCCCGGTAACTCTGGGGCCAACGTCCTGACTTTC.

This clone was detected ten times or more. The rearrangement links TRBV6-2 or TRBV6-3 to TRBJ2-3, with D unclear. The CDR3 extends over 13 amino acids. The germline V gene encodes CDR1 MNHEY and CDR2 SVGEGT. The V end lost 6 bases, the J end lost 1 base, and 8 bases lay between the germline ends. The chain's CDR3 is CASRNRGTDTQYF. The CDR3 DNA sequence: TGTGCCAGCAGAAATAGGGGCACAGATACGCAGTATTTT.

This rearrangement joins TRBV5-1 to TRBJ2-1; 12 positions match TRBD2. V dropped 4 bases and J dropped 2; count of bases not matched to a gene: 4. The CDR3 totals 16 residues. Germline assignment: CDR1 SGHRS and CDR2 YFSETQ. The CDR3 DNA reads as TGCGCCAGCAGCGCCTGGACTAGCGGGGCCTACAATGAGCAGTTCTTC. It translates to CASSAWTSGAYNEQFF.

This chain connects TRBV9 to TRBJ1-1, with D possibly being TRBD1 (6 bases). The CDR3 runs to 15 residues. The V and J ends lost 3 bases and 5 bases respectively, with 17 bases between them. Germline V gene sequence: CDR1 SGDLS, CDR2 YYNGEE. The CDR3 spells CASSALDSPSTEAFF. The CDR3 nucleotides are TGTGCCAGCAGCGCCCTGGACAGCCCATCGACTGAAGCTTTCTTT.

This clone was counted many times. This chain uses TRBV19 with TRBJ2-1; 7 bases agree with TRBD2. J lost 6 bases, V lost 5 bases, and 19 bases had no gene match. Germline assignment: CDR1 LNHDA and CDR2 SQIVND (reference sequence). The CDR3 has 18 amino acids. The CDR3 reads CASSQSGRAPFRINEQFF. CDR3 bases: TGTGCCAGTAGTCAGTCTGGGAGGGCCCCTTTTCGGATCAATGAGCAGTTCTTC. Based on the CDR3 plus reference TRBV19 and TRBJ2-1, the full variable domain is DGGITQSPKYLFRKEGQNVTLSCEQNLNHDAMYWYRQDPGQGLRLIYYSQIVNDFQKGDIAEGYSVSREKKESFPLTVTSAQKNPTAFYLCASSQSGRAPFRINEQFFGPGTRLTVL.

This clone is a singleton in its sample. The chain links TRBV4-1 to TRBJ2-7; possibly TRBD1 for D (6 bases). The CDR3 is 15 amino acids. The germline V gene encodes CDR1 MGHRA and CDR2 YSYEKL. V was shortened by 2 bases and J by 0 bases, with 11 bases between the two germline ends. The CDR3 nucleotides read TGCGCCAGCAGCCAAAACAGGGATCCCTCCTACGAGCAGTACTTC. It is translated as CASSQNRDPSYEQYF.

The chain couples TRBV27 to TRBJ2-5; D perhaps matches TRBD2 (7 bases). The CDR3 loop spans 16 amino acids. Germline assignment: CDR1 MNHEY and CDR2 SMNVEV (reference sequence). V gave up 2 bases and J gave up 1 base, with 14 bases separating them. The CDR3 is CASSLLTRGAQETQYF. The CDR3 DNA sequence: TGTGCCAGCAGTTTACTGACCCGGGGGGCCCAAGAGACCCAGTACTTC.

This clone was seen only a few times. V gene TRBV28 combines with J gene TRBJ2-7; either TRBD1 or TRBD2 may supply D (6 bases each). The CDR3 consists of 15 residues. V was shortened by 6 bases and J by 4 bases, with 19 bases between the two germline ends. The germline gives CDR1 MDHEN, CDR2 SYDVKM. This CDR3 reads CASSPLAGGGYEQYF. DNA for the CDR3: TGTGCCAGCAGCCCGTTAGCTGGAGGGGGGTACGAGCAGTACTTC.

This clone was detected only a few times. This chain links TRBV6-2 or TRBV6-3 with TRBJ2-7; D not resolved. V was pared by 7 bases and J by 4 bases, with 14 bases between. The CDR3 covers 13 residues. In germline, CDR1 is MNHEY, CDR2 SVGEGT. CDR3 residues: CASNIAGRYEQYF. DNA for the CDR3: TGTGCCAGCAACATTGCCGGGCGATACGAGCAGTACTTC.

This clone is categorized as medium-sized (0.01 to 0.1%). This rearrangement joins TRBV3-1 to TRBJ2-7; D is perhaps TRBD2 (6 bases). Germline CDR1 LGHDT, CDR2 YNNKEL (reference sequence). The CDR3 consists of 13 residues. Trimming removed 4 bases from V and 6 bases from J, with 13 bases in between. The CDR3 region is CASSLYLGGEQYF. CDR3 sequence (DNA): TGTGCCAGCAGCCTCTATTTGGGGGGCGAGCAGTACTTC.

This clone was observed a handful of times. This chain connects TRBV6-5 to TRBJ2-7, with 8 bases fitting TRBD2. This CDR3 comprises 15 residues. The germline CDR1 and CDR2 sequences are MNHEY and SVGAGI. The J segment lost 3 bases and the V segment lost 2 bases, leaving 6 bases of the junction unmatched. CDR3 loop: CASSYDGTRSYEQYF. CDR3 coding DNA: TGTGCCAGCAGTTACGACGGGACTAGAAGCTACGAGCAGTACTTC.

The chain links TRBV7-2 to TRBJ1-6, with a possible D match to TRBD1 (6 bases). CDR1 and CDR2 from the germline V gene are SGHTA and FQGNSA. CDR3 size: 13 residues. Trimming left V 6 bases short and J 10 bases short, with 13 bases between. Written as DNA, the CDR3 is TGTGCCAGCAGTGATACAGGGAAATCACCCCTCCACTTT. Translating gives CASSDTGKSPLHF.

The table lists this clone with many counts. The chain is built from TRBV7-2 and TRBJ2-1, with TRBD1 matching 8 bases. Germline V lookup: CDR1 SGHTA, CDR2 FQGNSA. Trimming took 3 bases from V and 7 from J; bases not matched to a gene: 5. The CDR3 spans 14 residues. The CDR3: CASSFRTGRNEQFF. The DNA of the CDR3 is TGTGCCAGCAGCTTCCGGACAGGGAGGAATGAGCAGTTCTTC.

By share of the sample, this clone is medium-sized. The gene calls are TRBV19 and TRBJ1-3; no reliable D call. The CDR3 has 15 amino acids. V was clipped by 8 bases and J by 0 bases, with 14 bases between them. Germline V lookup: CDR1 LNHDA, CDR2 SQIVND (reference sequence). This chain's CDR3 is CASSPSMSSGNTIYF. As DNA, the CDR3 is TGTGCCAGTTCCCCGTCCATGAGCTCTGGAAACACCATATATTTT.

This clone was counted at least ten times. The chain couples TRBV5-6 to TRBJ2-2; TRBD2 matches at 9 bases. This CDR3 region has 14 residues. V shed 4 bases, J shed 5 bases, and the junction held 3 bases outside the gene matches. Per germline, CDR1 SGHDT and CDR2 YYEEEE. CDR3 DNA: TGTGCCAGCAGCCTTAGCGGGAGTACCGGGGAGCTGTTTTTT. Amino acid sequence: CASSLSGSTGELFF.

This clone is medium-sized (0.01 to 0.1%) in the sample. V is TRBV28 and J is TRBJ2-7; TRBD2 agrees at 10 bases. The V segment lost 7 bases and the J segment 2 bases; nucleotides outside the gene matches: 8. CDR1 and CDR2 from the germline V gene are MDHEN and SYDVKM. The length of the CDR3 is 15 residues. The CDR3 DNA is TGTGCCAGCACGTCCTGGACTAGCGGCACCTACGAGCAGTACTTC. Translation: CASTSWTSGTYEQYF.

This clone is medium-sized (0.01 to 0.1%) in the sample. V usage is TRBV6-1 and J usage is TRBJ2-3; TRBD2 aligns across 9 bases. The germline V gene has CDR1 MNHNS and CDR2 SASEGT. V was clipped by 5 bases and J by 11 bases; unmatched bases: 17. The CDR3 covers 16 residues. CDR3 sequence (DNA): TGTGCCAGCAGTCTGTTCGGCGTGGCGGGAGGGCTTAAGCAGTATTTT. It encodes CASSLFGVAGGLKQYF.

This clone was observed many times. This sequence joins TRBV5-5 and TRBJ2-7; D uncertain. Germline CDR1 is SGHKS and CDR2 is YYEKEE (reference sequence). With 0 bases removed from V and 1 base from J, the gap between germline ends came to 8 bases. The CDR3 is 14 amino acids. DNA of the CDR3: TGTGCCAGCAGCTTGGTGAAGGAATCCTACGAGCAGTACTTC. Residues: CASSLVKESYEQYF.

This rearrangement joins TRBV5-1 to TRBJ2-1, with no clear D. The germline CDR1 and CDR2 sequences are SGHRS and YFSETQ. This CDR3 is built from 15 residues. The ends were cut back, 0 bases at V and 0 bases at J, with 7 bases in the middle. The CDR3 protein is CASSLAISSYNEQFF. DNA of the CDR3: TGCGCCAGCAGCTTGGCCATCAGCTCCTACAATGAGCAGTTCTTC. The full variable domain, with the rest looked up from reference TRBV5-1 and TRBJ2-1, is KAGVTQTPRYLIKTRGQQVTLSCSPISGHRSVSWYQQTPGQGLQFLFEYFSETQRNKGNFPGRFSGRQFSNSRSEMNVSTLELGDSALYLCASSLAISSYNEQFFGPGTRLTVL.

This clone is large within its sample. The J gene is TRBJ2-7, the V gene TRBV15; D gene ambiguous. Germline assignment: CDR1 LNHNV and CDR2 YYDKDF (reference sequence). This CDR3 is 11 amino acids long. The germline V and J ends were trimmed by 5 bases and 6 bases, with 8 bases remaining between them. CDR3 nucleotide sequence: TGTGCCACCAGCCTCGGCTCCGAGCAGTACTTC. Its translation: CATSLGSEQYF. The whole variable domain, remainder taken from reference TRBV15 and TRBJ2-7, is DAMVIQNPRYQVTQFGKPVTLSCSQTLNHNVMYWYQQKSSQAPKLLFHYYDKDFNNEADTPDNFQSRRPNTSFCFLDIRSPGLGDTAMYLCATSLGSEQYFGPGTRLTVT.

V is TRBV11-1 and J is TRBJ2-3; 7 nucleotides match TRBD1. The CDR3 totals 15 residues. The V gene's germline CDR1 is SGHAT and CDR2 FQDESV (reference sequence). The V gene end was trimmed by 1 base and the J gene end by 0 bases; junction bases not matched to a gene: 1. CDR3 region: CASSLGQGSTDTQYF. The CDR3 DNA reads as TGTGCCAGCAGCTTAGGACAGGGAAGCACAGATACGCAGTATTTT.